This TCR beta chain was captured in a study of long-term antiretroviral therapy in people with HIV. Two or more post-ART PBMC samples, plus at least one pre-ART sample, were available for each donor. In each sample, about 0.95-11 million cryopreserved PBMC were present before DNA extraction. Regarding this clone: Antigen unknown. At the DNA level, this CDR3 is encoded by other sequences in the same sample as well.

This was the immunoSEQ v3.0 assay at survey level. Produced via immunoSEQ multiplex PCR; TCRdb's table is partial and in-frame only. The sample lists under 30,000 clones, roughly 82% occurring once. This CDR3 comprises 12 residues. CDR1 and CDR2 (germline): LNHDA, SQIVND (reference sequence). The V end was cut by 2 bases, the J end by 1 base, with 2 bases between. Study results and caveats: Dating from about 2004 to 2017, the blood was possibly obtained under older ART regimens. HIV repertoires showed narrower CDR3 length ranges than controls.

The source was unsorted PBMCs, collected 0.8 years before starting antiretroviral therapy. This chain joins TRBV19 and TRBJ1-1; D is uncertain. This TCR was sampled from a man aged 18-30 years with HIV. CDR3 DNA: TGTGCCAGTAGTATATGGAACACTGAAGCTTTCTTT. It codes for CASSIWNTEAFF. Based on the CDR3 plus reference TRBV19 and TRBJ1-1, the full variable domain is DGGITQSPKYLFRKEGQNVTLSCEQNLNHDAMYWYRQDPGQGLRLIYYSQIVNDFQKGDIAEGYSVSREKKESFPLTVTSAQKNPTAFYLCASSIWNTEAFFGQGTRLTVV.